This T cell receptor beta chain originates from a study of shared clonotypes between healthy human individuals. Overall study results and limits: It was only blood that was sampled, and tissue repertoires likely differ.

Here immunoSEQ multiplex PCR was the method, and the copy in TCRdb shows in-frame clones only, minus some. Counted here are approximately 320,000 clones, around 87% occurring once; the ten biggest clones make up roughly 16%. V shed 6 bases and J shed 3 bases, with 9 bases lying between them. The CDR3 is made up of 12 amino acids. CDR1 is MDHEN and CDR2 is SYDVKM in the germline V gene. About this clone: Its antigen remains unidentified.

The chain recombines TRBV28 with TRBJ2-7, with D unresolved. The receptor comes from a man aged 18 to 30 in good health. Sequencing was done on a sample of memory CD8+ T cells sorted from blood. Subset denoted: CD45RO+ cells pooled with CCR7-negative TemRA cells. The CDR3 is CASSFDNYEQYF. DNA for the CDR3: TGTGCCAGCAGCTTCGACAACTACGAGCAGTACTTC.